This T cell receptor beta chain was documented in a study of sequential checkpoint blockade in melanoma. Overall study: Arm A got nivolumab then ipilimumab; arm B the reverse, 1:1. Each arm's sequence ended with maintenance nivolumab.

Treatment meaning: randomized to nivolumab then ipilimumab (arm A) or the reverse (arm B). Live CD3+CD8+ CD19− CD56− cells were sorted from PBMCs. Libraries were prepared by immunoSEQ multiplex PCR; TCRdb keeps only in-frame clonotypes and omits some of them. The sample shows 20,000 or so clones, 75% to 85% of them seen only once. Material: CD8+ T cells sorted from blood (inferred from file names), obtained from a patient given nivolumab and ipilimumab in sequence. The receptor was derived from a human donor with melanoma.

The CDR3 protein is CAIRIAGDPVEQYF. The CDR3, as DNA: TGTGCCATCAGGATAGCGGGGGACCCGGTAGAGCAGTACTTC. V gene TRBV10-3 combines with J gene TRBJ2-7, with 9 bases fitting TRBD2. Germline V lookup: CDR1 ENHRY, CDR2 SYGVKD. The CDR3 loop spans 14 amino acids. V gave up 6 bases and J gave up 7 bases; unmatched junction bases: 10.